What follows is one T cell receptor beta chain and its context. What it binds is not known. The data stem from a study of T cell responses to AZD1222 COVID-19 vaccine. The study's findings and limits: Most donors were white British, females outnumbered males, and clonal diversity was possibly underestimated. A rise in Spike-specific TCR breadth and depth followed two AZD1222 doses. Epitopes outside B.1.351 and B.1.1.7 mutated regions reportedly drew nearly half of spike TCRs. At baseline, seropositivity was found in only 6 or 7 AZD1222 recipients.

From germline, CDR1 is LNHDA and CDR2 SQIVND (reference sequence). V dropped 7 bases and J dropped 8; count of bases not matched to a gene: 13. The CDR3 sequence is 14 residues long. The method was immunoSEQ multiplex PCR; TCRdb's version includes in-frame clones alone and lacks a portion of them. The table records 100,000 or so clones, 88% of them present only once. The chain recombines TRBV19 with TRBJ1-2; the match to TRBD1 covers 7 bases. The clonotype comes from an adult in good health. The sequenced sample was peripheral blood, obtained on day 0 of AZD1222 vaccination. CDR3 DNA sequence: TGTGCCAGTACCAAAACAGGGGCGTCTGACGGCTACACCTTC. This encodes CASTKTGASDGYTF.